This is a list of T cell receptor beta chains from one sample in a study of control samples from healthy donors and cancer patients. Sequenced by immunoSEQ multiplex PCR; TCRdb stores in-frame clones only, minus some. The sample lists around 140,000 clones; about nine tenths were seen once. Sequenced: blood. The receptor set was obtained from a man aged 30-40 years in good health. Both conserved end residues are part of each CDR3. The order of the fields is D gene, V gene, CDR3 length, J gene, CDR3 DNA, CDR3 protein. D genes are given only for firm matches.

TRBD1	TRBV5-5	17	TRBJ2-7	TGTGCCAGCAGCTGGCAAGAGGGGACAGGGCCTACCTACGAGCAGTACTTC	CASSWQEGTGPTYEQYF
TRBD2	TRBV9	13	TRBJ2-3	TGTGCCAGCAGCGTAGGGGAGGGCGATACGCAGTATTTT	CASSVGEGDTQYF
-	TRBV5-5	15	TRBJ1-6	TGTGCCAGCAGCTTGTGGGGACCTTATAATTCACCCCTCCACTTT	CASSLWGPYNSPLHF
TRBD2	TRBV5-4	17	TRBJ2-1	TGTGCCAGCAGCGAACCTACCGGGACTAGCGCCAACAATGAGCAGTTCTTC	CASSEPTGTSANNEQFF
TRBD1	TRBV9	16	TRBJ2-4	TGTGCCAGCAGCGTAGAGGGACAGGGAGCCAAAAACATTCAGTACTTC	CASSVEGQGAKNIQYF
TRBD2	TRBV19	16	TRBJ2-2	TGTGCCAGTAGTATATCGCCTAGCGGGGGGACCGGGGAGCTGTTTTTT	CASSISPSGGTGELFF
-	TRBV4-2	14	TRBJ2-1	TGTGCCAGCAGCCAAGTTGAAGGGACGGGTGAGCAGTTCTTC	CASSQVEGTGEQFF
-	TRBV6-4	13	TRBJ1-2	TGTGCCAGCAGTCCCGGAGGGTTTGGTGGCTACACCTTC	CASSPGGFGGYTF
TRBD2	TRBV3-1/TRBV3-2	19	TRBJ2-1	TGTGCCAGCAGCCGCCTAACGACTAGCGGGGGGCCTTACTACAATGAGCAGTTCTTC	CASSRLTTSGGPYYNEQFF
-	TRBV7-2	15	TRBJ2-1	TGTGCCAGCAGCTTAGCGCCCGAAATCTACAATGAGCAGTTCTTC	CASSLAPEIYNEQFF
-	TRBV7-9	15	TRBJ1-4	TGTGCCAGCAGTCCCACCGGGACATACGCGGAAAAACTGTTTTTT	CASSPTGTYAEKLFF
-	TRBV20-1	11	TRBJ1-1	TGCAGTGCTAGCGGGGGTCCTGAAGCTTTCTTT	CSASGGPEAFF